The present TCR beta chain was sequenced within a study of shared clonotypes between healthy human individuals. V lost 4 bases to trimming and J lost 2 bases, with 15 bases between them. The CDR3 covers 15 residues. Germline assignment: CDR1 MNHEY and CDR2 SMNVEV (reference sequence). General study points: Between a few donors, naive CD4 clonotypes were shared at a level of about 5%.

TCRdb's table, derived via immunoSEQ multiplex PCR, lists solely in-frame clones and lacks some. The table has a few hundred thousand clones, roughly 97% seen once. To note about this clone: The antigen is unknown.

The material sequenced was naive CD4+ T cells sorted from blood. Described subset: CD45RA+ positively selected. The TCR comes from a woman aged 25 to 39 in good health. The rearrangement links TRBV27 to TRBJ2-7, with D perhaps given as TRBD1 or TRBD2 (5 bases each). Here the CDR3 reads CASSSYPGQTYEQYF. CDR3 DNA: TGTGCCAGCAGTTCGTACCCGGGGCAAACCTACGAGCAGTACTTC.